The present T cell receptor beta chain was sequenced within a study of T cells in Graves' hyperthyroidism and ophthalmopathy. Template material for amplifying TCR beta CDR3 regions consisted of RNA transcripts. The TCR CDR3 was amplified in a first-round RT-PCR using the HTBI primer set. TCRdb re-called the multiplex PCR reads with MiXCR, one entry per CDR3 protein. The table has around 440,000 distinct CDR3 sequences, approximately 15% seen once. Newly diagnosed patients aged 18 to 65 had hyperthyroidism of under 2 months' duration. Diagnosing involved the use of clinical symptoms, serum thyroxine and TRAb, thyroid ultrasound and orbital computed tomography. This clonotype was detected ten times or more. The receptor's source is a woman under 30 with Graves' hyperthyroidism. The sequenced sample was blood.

The CDR3 nucleotides read TGTGCCAGCAGTTTTGCGGGAGGGCCTGGTGGGGCCAACGTCCTGACTTTC. Its protein is CASSFAGGPGGANVLTF. The chain carries TRBV12-3 or TRBV12-4 and TRBJ2-6, with 9 positions matching TRBD2. V shed 3 bases, J shed 3 bases, and the junction held 6 bases outside the gene matches. The CDR3 has 17 amino acids.